This TCR beta chain was obtained from a study of T cell changes during pregnancy in multiple sclerosis. The germline gives CDR1 GTSNPN, CDR2 SVGIG (reference sequence). The CDR3 sequence is 15 residues long. The V end lost 1 base, the J end lost 3 bases, and 13 bases lay between the germline ends. TCRdb's table, derived via immunoSEQ multiplex PCR, lists solely in-frame clones and lacks some. The sample includes approximately 70,000 clones, 90% to 95% of them seen just once. The genes are TRBV30 and TRBJ2-1; D is undetermined. This sample comprised peripheral blood, obtained after pregnancy. This sequence was found in a female donor with multiple sclerosis, enrolled in a pregnancy study. The CDR3 DNA sequence: TGTGCCTGGAGTGCCCCGACGCTAGACTACAATGAGCAGTTCTTC. As protein: CAWSAPTLDYNEQFF.